This passage covers 30 T cell receptor beta chains from one sample sequenced in a study of identical twins. TCRdb passed the 5' RACE reads through MiXCR, listing each CDR3 protein once. The sample shows 700,000 to 950,000 distinct CDR3 sequences, roughly 12% of them seen only once. The sample also formed part of further work on yellow fever vaccine responses in identical twins.

The sample taken for sequencing was PBMCs. The receptors come from a woman in her late teens or twenties in good health.

This sequence joins TRBV7-2 and TRBJ2-7, with D unclear. With 5 bases removed from V and 2 bases from J, the gap between germline ends came to 13 bases. The CDR3 loop spans 14 amino acids. The germline V gene has CDR1 SGHTA and CDR2 FQGNSA. This CDR3 is CASSLSVYTYEQYF. CDR3 bases: TGTGCCAGCAGCCTAAGCGTCTATACCTACGAGCAGTACTTC.

As for this clonotype: Since a much larger clone is just one base distant, this may be a read error. J is TRBJ1-6 and V is TRBV28; perhaps TRBD1 as D (6 bases). Per germline, CDR1 MDHEN and CDR2 SYDVKM. The CDR3 extends over 16 amino acids. Trimming left V 6 bases short and J 12 bases short, with 24 bases between. DNA for the CDR3: TGTGCCAGCAGCTCCGTAGGGGGAGAGACCACCCGACCCCTCCACTTT. Its translation: CASSSVGGETTRPLHF.

The chain combines TRBV20-1 with TRBJ1-2; D gene uncertain. V lost 5 bases and J 3 bases, leaving 16 bases between the germline ends. The CDR3 has 14 residues. Germline lookup yields CDR1 DFQATT and CDR2 SNEGSKA (reference sequence). CDR3 nucleotides: TGCAGTGCTGAGACCAGGTCCGGGGACTATGGCTACACCTTC. Translation: CSAETRSGDYGYTF.

This chain uses TRBV10-1 with TRBJ2-2; a weak D match, TRBD1 (6 bases). This CDR3 is built from 15 residues. CDR1 and CDR2 from the germline V gene are WNHNN and SYGVQD (reference sequence). Trimming cost V 8 bases and J 2 bases, with 15 bases left between them. The CDR3 DNA follows: TGCGCCAGCTCTGGGGACACGCTAAACACCGGGGAGCTGTTTTTT. Translated, it gives CASSGDTLNTGELFF.

The V call is TRBV6-5, the J call TRBJ2-5, with 8 bases fitting TRBD2. The CDR3 loop spans 15 amino acids. Germline V CDR1 and CDR2: MNHEY, SVGAGI. V lost 3 bases and J lost 1; bases outside the gene matches: 4. CDR3 DNA: TGTGCCAGCAGTTATGCGGGGGGTTTCCAAGAGACCCAGTACTTC. This sequence encodes CASSYAGGFQETQYF.

This clonotype appeared a few times. The chain uses TRBV12-3 or TRBV12-4 and TRBJ2-7, with 11 bases lining up with TRBD2. V was pared by 3 bases and J by 5 bases, with 15 bases of the junction left unmatched. This CDR3 has 18 residues. The CDR3 bases are TGTGCCAGCAGTTTGGGGGCTAGCGGGGGGCCTATGCTTAACGAGCAGTACGTC. Translation: CASSLGASGGPMLNEQYV.

This chain uses TRBV6-2 or TRBV6-3 with TRBJ2-3; D possibly corresponds to TRBD2 (8 bases). In germline, CDR1 is MNHEY, CDR2 SVGEGT. Between the trimmed V and J ends, which lost 6 bases and 7 bases, there was a span of 38 bases. The CDR3 spans 21 residues. CDR3 residues: CASSRGQTGTLAAWMAYTQYF. CDR3 in DNA: TGTGCCAGCAGCCGAGGACAGACAGGGACACTAGCGGCCTGGATGGCATATACGCAGTATTTT.

The V and J genes are TRBV7-2 and TRBJ2-3; the D is unclear. The J call is uncertain, as TRBJ1-5 better fits the DNA end. Germline values: CDR1 SGHTA, CDR2 FQGNSA. This CDR3 is built from 14 residues. The CDR3 region has the DNA TGTGCCAGCAGCTTATCCGAGGCTGTGGATACGCAGCATTTT. It codes for CASSLSEAVDTQHF.

The J gene is TRBJ1-1, the V gene TRBV27; 7 nucleotides match TRBD1. J was trimmed by 5 bases and V by 5 bases; bases with no gene match: 14. The CDR3 consists of 16 residues. Germline assignment: CDR1 MNHEY and CDR2 SMNVEV (reference sequence). The CDR3 DNA sequence: TGTGCCAGCAGTGGTTCCCCGAGGACAGGAGCTACTGAAGCTTTCTTT. This codes for CASSGSPRTGATEAFF.

This chain joins TRBV9 and TRBJ2-3; D remains ambiguous. V was shortened by 0 bases and J by 6 bases, with 11 bases between the two germline ends. The CDR3 contains 14 residues. Germline-derived CDR1 and CDR2 are SGDLS and YYNGEE. DNA for the CDR3: TGTGCCAGCAGCGTAGAAGAAGCGACGGATACGCAGTATTTT. This translates into CASSVEEATDTQYF.

The chain uses TRBV6-1 and TRBJ1-2, with TRBD1 identical over 7 bases. Per germline, CDR1 MNHNS and CDR2 SASEGT. V shed 4 bases, J shed 4 bases, and the junction held 6 bases outside the gene matches. CDR3 length: 14 amino acids. CDR3 in amino acids: CASSAKGASYGYTF. Here the CDR3 DNA reads TGTGCCAGCAGTGCTAAGGGGGCGAGCTATGGCTACACCTTC.

V usage is TRBV6-2 or TRBV6-3 and J usage is TRBJ2-2; no firm D call. The V gene lost 5 bases and the J gene lost 3 bases, with 28 bases spanning the gap. The CDR3 length is 20 residues. CDR1 is MNHEY and CDR2 is SVGEGT in the germline V gene. In DNA, the CDR3 is TGTGCCAGCAGTCCTCCCCTTGGGCAGAACCGTATTTACTACACCGGGGAGCTGTTTTTT. Encoded protein: CASSPPLGQNRIYYTGELFF.

This clonotype was observed a few times. The rearrangement uses TRBV18 and TRBJ2-1; 9 bases are shared with TRBD2. The CDR3 extends over 15 amino acids. Germline CDR1 is KGHSH and CDR2 is LQKENI. Trimming removed 5 bases from V and 2 bases from J; junction bases left unmatched: 4. CDR3 sequence reads: CASSSGTSPYNEQFF. As DNA, the CDR3 is TGTGCCAGCTCATCCGGGACTAGCCCCTACAATGAGCAGTTCTTC.

This chain connects TRBV7-9 to TRBJ2-3; D not resolved. Trimming removed 1 base at V and 0 bases at J, with 8 bases between. The CDR3 totals 15 residues. CDR1 and CDR2 (germline): SEHNR, FQNEAQ (reference sequence). The DNA of the CDR3 is TGTGCCAGCAGCTTAGGTCTCGGTAGCACAGATACGCAGTATTTT. As protein: CASSLGLGSTDTQYF.

This clonotype was counted only a few times. The chain is built from TRBV11-1 and TRBJ2-1, with 11 bases aligning to TRBD2. Germline assignment: CDR1 SGHAT and CDR2 FQDESV (reference sequence). This CDR3 contains 19 residues. With 3 bases clipped from V and 6 bases from J, the junction kept 16 bases outside the gene matches. CDR3 residues: CASSLVWSVRLAGGNEQFF. The CDR3 DNA is TGTGCCAGCAGCTTGGTGTGGTCGGTTCGGCTAGCGGGAGGCAATGAGCAGTTCTTC.

This clonotype was seen ten or more times. The J gene is TRBJ1-1, the V gene TRBV4-1, with TRBD1 matching over 10 bases. The CDR3 loop spans 16 amino acids. Germline V gene sequence: CDR1 MGHRA, CDR2 YSYEKL. With 1 base clipped from V and 2 bases from J, the junction kept 4 bases outside the gene matches. CDR3 in DNA: TGCGCCAGCAGCCAAGCCGGGACAGGGGCCAACACTGAAGCTTTCTTT. It yields the protein CASSQAGTGANTEAFF.

V and J are TRBV6-1 and TRBJ2-2, with D perhaps TRBD1 (5 bases). Germline-derived CDR1 and CDR2 are MNHNS and SASEGT. CDR3 length: 15 amino acids. The V and J ends lost 4 bases and 1 base respectively, with 10 bases between them. CDR3 sequence reads: CASSARTGNTGELFF. The CDR3 DNA follows: TGTGCCAGCAGTGCACGCACAGGGAACACCGGGGAGCTGTTTTTT.

This clonotype was picked up many times. This sequence joins TRBV5-5 and TRBJ2-3; perhaps TRBD1 as D (6 bases). This CDR3 region has 15 residues. Germline V gene lookup returns CDR1 SGHKS and CDR2 YYEKEE (reference sequence). The V gene lost 0 bases and the J gene lost 1 base, with 9 bases spanning the gap. CDR3 sequence: CASSLGTVGTDTQYF. In DNA, the CDR3 is TGTGCCAGCAGCTTGGGGACAGTTGGCACAGATACGCAGTATTTT.

This clonotype was found many times. V and J are TRBV24-1 and TRBJ2-2; a possible D gene is TRBD1 (5 bases). Trimming stripped 11 bases from V and 2 bases from J, with 11 bases between. CDR3 length: 13 residues. Germline CDR1 reads KGHDR; CDR2 reads SFDVKD. CDR3 sequence reads: CAIQTDNTGELFF. CDR3 DNA sequence: TGTGCCATTCAGACAGATAACACCGGGGAGCTGTTTTTT.

The chain carries TRBV2 and TRBJ2-7; perhaps TRBD1 as D (6 bases). From germline, CDR1 is SNHLY and CDR2 FYNNEI. V lost 7 bases to trimming and J lost 6 bases, with 10 bases between them. The CDR3 runs 11 residues. CDR3: CASMGRGEQYV. CDR3 nucleotide sequence: TGTGCCAGCATGGGCAGGGGCGAGCAGTACGTC.

V and J are TRBV2 and TRBJ1-1, with a possible D match to TRBD1 (5 bases). Trimming shortened V by 2 bases and J by 4 bases, and 14 bases separated the two germline ends. This CDR3 region has 15 residues. Germline CDR1 SNHLY, CDR2 FYNNEI. The CDR3 DNA reads as TGTGCCAGCAGTGAAATGCAGGTAGGGACCACTGAAGCTTTCTTT. Translating it yields CASSEMQVGTTEAFF.

This clonotype was observed a few times. This chain joins TRBV10-1 and TRBJ2-5; 7 nucleotides agree with TRBD1. The CDR3 extends over 17 amino acids. Germline loops: CDR1 WNHNN, CDR2 SYGVQD (reference sequence). Losses at the gene ends were 2 bases for V and 1 base for J; bases not matched to a gene: 10. The CDR3 DNA reads as TGCGCCAGCAGTGAGCCGAACCTGGACAGGCCCCAAGAGACCCAGTACTTC. Translation gives CASSEPNLDRPQETQYF.

This clonotype was seen more than once but under ten times. The chain carries TRBV29-1 and TRBJ1-1; 9 bases map to TRBD1. Trimming took 1 base from V and 10 from J; bases not matched to a gene: 10. This CDR3 has 14 amino acids. Germline V gene lookup returns CDR1 SQVTM and CDR2 ANQGSEA. The CDR3: CSVEGAGQGRRAFF. CDR3 DNA sequence: TGCAGCGTTGAAGGGGCGGGACAGGGAAGGCGAGCTTTCTTT.

The chain combines TRBV12-3 or TRBV12-4 with TRBJ2-1, with 7 nucleotides matching TRBD2. The CDR3 is 18 residues long. Trimming at V came to 7 bases and at J to 0 bases, leaving 15 bases not matched to a gene. CDR3 sequence: CASMFASGRPSSYNEQFF. For the CDR3, the DNA is TGTGCCAGCATGTTTGCTAGCGGACGCCCGAGCTCCTACAATGAGCAGTTCTTC.

Only a few counts were recorded for this clonotype. The rearrangement uses TRBV5-5 and TRBJ2-5; D remains ambiguous. Per germline, CDR1 SGHKS and CDR2 YYEKEE (reference sequence). This CDR3 region has 13 residues. Trimming removed 4 bases at V and 4 bases at J, with 11 bases between. CDR3 in amino acids: CASSARTPETQYF. The DNA of the CDR3 is TGTGCCAGCAGCGCACGGACCCCAGAGACCCAGTACTTC.

Only a few counts were recorded for this clonotype. This chain joins TRBV2 and TRBJ2-5, with D possibly matching TRBD2 (5 bases). Germline V lookup: CDR1 SNHLY, CDR2 FYNNEI. The CDR3 sequence is 14 residues long. Trimming removed 6 bases from V and 2 bases from J, with 13 bases in between. The DNA for the CDR3 is TGTGCCAGCAGCGGCCCGGGGATTCAAGAGACCCAGTACTTC. Protein: CASSGPGIQETQYF.

The chain uses TRBV7-9 and TRBJ2-2, with 10 positions matching TRBD1. Losses at the gene ends were 5 bases for V and 5 bases for J; bases not matched to a gene: 8. The CDR3 loop spans 16 amino acids. The germline V gene has CDR1 SEHNR and CDR2 FQNEAQ (reference sequence). The CDR3 DNA is TGTGCCAGCAGCCCCGGGACAGGGGCGTCGACCGGGGAGCTGTTTTTT. Amino acids: CASSPGTGASTGELFF.

This clonotype has at least ten counts. This sequence joins TRBV7-6 and TRBJ1-1; TRBD1 agrees at 8 bases. This CDR3 region has 14 residues. Per germline, CDR1 SGHVS and CDR2 FNYEAQ. Trimming at V came to 5 bases and at J to 4 bases, leaving 6 bases not matched to a gene. CDR3: CASSAQGAFTEAFF. Written as DNA, the CDR3 is TGTGCCAGCAGCGCTCAGGGGGCTTTCACTGAAGCTTTCTTT.

This clonotype was counted at least ten times. The gene calls are TRBV12-3 or TRBV12-4 and TRBJ2-3, with D perhaps TRBD2 (6 bases). V lost 7 bases to trimming and J lost 2 bases, with 19 bases between them. This CDR3 has 16 residues. CDR3 residues: CASIPGELAITDTQYF. The CDR3 coding sequence is TGTGCCAGCATTCCGGGGGAGCTCGCCATCACAGATACGCAGTATTTT.

This clonotype has ten or more counts. The chain joins TRBV6-5 to TRBJ2-2, with D perhaps given as TRBD1 or TRBD2 (5 bases each). The CDR3 has 13 residues. Germline assignment: CDR1 MNHEY and CDR2 SVGAGI. With 2 bases removed from V and 6 bases from J, the gap between germline ends came to 7 bases. The CDR3 bases are TGTGCCAGCAGTTACAGGGGACCCGGGGAGCTGTTTTTT. It translates to CASSYRGPGELFF.